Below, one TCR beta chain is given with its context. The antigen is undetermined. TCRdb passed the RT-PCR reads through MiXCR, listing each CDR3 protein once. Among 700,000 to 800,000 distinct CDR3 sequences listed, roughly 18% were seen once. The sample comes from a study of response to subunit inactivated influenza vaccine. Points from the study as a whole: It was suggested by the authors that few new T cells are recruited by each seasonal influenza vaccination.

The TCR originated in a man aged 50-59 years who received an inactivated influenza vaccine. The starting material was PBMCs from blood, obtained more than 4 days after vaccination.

CDR3: CASSRDRAIAPLHF. CDR3 nucleotides: TGTGCCAGCAGCCGGGACAGGGCGATTGCACCCCTCCACTTT. The chain couples TRBV6-1 to TRBJ1-6, with 9 bases fitting TRBD1. This CDR3 spans 14 amino acids. Per the germline V gene, CDR1 is MNHNS and CDR2 is SASEGT. Unmatched junction bases numbered 8, after V lost 6 bases and J lost 11 bases.